This T cell receptor (beta chain) was sequenced in a study of blood T cells in healthy people across ages (dated by TCRdb to the mid-2010s). At the level of the whole study: In model experiments, template switching captured roughly one uniquely barcoded TCR beta cDNA molecule for every two T cells. To track age-related changes in TCR beta repertoire diversity, the study relied on deep sequencing normalized with unique cDNA molecular identifiers. The study analyzed two additional independent replicas of 1 million unique cDNA reads from the same blood draw for two donors, one aged 18 to 30 and one aged 80 or older. The donors were divided into four age groups: young (average approximately 17 years), middle-aged (about 40), aged (approximately 62) and long-lived (82).

The library was built by means of 5' RACE. These reads were obtained on an Illumina HiSeq 2500. A second PCR of about 7 to 12 cycles was run with a J-beta primer mix and a sample-barcoded 5' primer. A template-switch 5' adaptor carrying 12 random nucleotides introduced a unique molecular identifier onto each TCR beta cDNA molecule. Each sample yielded at least 2.5 million CDR3-containing paired-end reads. First-strand cDNA synthesis was performed from all RNA using the Mint cDNA synthesis kit, with priming by a TRBC-specific oligonucleotide. Following uracil-DNA glycosylase treatment, a first 18-cycle PCR with universal primers M1SS and BC2_uni_R was performed on all cDNA. The authors' pipeline ran thus. For normalization, 1 million high-quality reads, each with a distinct molecular identifier, were randomly selected from each sample. Instead of being binned into consensus sequences, reads that shared molecular identifiers were thrown out. MiTCR, with a Q25 quality threshold and the strictest error-elimination algorithm, was used for CDR3 identification, clonotype clustering and error correction. A nonparametric unseen species model with Euler transformation was used to estimate lower-bound total TCR beta diversity. TCRdb applied fastp at Q25 and MiXCR to the public reads, then kept only in-frame beta chains. Identical CDR3 proteins give one entry, which carries the most common genes and DNA. The V and J calls here are based on TCRdb, not the publication. The sample records about 560,000 distinct CDR3 sequences, around 27% of which are singletons. About 3.9% of the sample is in the top ten clones.

Notes on this clonotype: It lacks a known antigen. No base quality information exists; no much larger clone differs at one position.

Study-level results and caveats: The long-lived group showed more naive CD4+ T cells, fewer expanded clones and increased TCR diversity than the aged group, suggesting age selection. A strong correlation was found between observed TCR beta diversity and the percentage of naive T cells measured by flow cytometry. Observed TCR beta diversity per million T cells fell roughly linearly with age, and a significant reduction was already apparent by age roughly 40. Conclusive comparison of naive and antigen-experienced compartments was prevented by the profiling of bulk unsorted PBMCs. Donor CMV infection status was unknown, potentially confounding age-related changes in expanded clonotypes. Estimates of total diversity from one million sequenced T cells were regarded as lower bounds and underestimates.

V drops 6 bases and J drops 8 bases, leaving 8 bases in between. Taken from cysteine to phenylalanine, the CDR3 has 11 residues. CDR3 DNA is the only sequence kept; it has 33 bases, read in frame from the first base. CDR1 and CDR2, per the germline V gene, are ENHRY and SYGVKD. The donors were a few dozen Caucasian individuals from Russia, aged 6 to 90 years, who were systemically healthy. Approximately 9.3 milliliters of peripheral blood were collected from each donor into EDTA-treated Vacutainer tubes. Ficoll-Paque density-gradient centrifugation was used to isolate PBMCs, with at least 7 million per sample. Trizol reagent was used to extract total RNA from the PBMCs, yielding at least 6 micrograms per sample. The percentages of naive CD45RAhigh/CD27high T cells were determined by flow cytometry on a PBMC aliquot from every donor. In addition, the sample was reused for a study of T cells of mothers and their children. The other study reports the following: The donors were nine systemically healthy Caucasian individuals, made up of three mothers and their six children. cDNA synthesis used all of the extracted RNA, with 1.5 ug of RNA in each 15 ul reaction. In the second PCR, sample barcodes and 2-4 random nucleotides were introduced via the M1S primer. Each mother yielded over 9 million TCR beta CDR3 reads and each child 2.5 million to 3 million reads. In both related and unrelated pairs, thymic selection shapes the output of TCR recombination in a similar way, with inherited differences having only a minor effect. Normalized repertoire overlap was always found to be slightly, but never significantly, higher in related mother-child pairs than in unrelated mother-child pairs. With a sensitivity of about 100 clones per million clonotypes, no persistent microchimeric T cell clones were detected. The study used deep NGS to compare TCR beta repertoires of mothers and children, seeking features distinguishing related mother-child pairs from unrelated individuals. The mean age was about 38 +/- 4 years for the mothers and approximately 11 +/- 4 years for the children. After adapters were ligated using NEBNext reagents, the libraries underwent 100+100 nt paired-end sequencing on an Illumina HiSeq 2000. To avoid cross-contamination, the mother libraries and the child libraries were prepared a month apart and sequenced in separate runs. Each donor had between roughly 450,000 and 2,100,000 distinct TCR beta clonotypes identified. Naive TCR beta clonotypes were estimated from low-frequency clonotypes matched to each donor's FACS-determined naive share, without sorting.

Sequencing was done on a sample of blood. The receptor chain draws on TRBV10-3 and TRBJ2-1; the D gene cannot be resolved beyond TRBD1 or TRBD2, each matching 5 bases. This sequence originates from a boy under 10 years old in good health. The CDR3 corresponds to CAIRRGDEQFF. The DNA sequence is as follows: TGTGCCATCAGGAGGGGAGATGAGCAGTTCTTC.